These T cell receptor beta chains were read from a single sample in a study of blood T cell repertoires in COVID-19. Generated by immunoSEQ multiplex PCR, the TCRdb table keeps only in-frame clones and is missing some. The profile shows about 200,000 clones, approximately 82% of them singletons. The specimen sequenced was peripheral blood. Every receptor here comes from a human donor in a cohort sampled during active COVID-19. Both conserved end residues are part of each CDR3. The D gene is left open where the match is weak. Some rows mark clone size as missing; the rest say once, few, many or name a class of expanded clone.

size	length	V	D	J	DNA	CDR3
NA	17	TRBV20-1	TRBD2	TRBJ2-7	TGCAGTGCTAGTTCCCTAGCGGGACAATCGAGCTCCTACGAGCAGTACTTC	CSASSLAGQSSSYEQYF
NA	15	TRBV28	TRBD1	TRBJ2-3	TGTGCCAGCAGTTTAAGTGGGACAGGCACAGATACGCAGTATTTT	CASSLSGTGTDTQYF
NA	15	TRBV11-2	NA	TRBJ1-1	TGTGCCAGCAGCTCGCTCGTAACGCGACAGCTTGAAGCTTTCTTT	CASSSLVTRQLEAFF
NA	15	TRBV5-1	TRBD1	TRBJ2-5	TGCGCCAGCAGCGGACGGACAGGGTTCTCAGAGACCCAGTACTTC	CASSGRTGFSETQYF
NA	16	TRBV19	TRBD1	TRBJ1-1	TGTGCCAGTAGTGCGGCTCCGGGACAGGGGGCTACGTTAGCTTTCTTT	CASSAAPGQGATLAFF
NA	17	TRBV28	TRBD1	TRBJ1-4	TGTGCCAGCAGAAACTCAGGGGGCCTCATCGGTAATGAAAAACTGTTTTTT	CASRNSGGLIGNEKLFF
once	19	TRBV27	TRBD2	TRBJ2-3	TGTGCCAGCAGTTTATTCCCCGGGACTAGCGGGAGTATTATAGATACGCAGTATTTT	CASSLFPGTSGSIIDTQYF
NA	13	TRBV6-6	TRBD2	TRBJ2-7	TGTGCCAGCAGTCGCGGGAGCCCCCACGAGCAGTACTTC	CASSRGSPHEQYF
NA	12	TRBV5-1	NA	TRBJ2-1	TGCGCCAGCAGCTTATTGACTAATGAGCAGTTCTTC	CASSLLTNEQFF
NA	15	TRBV5-1	NA	TRBJ2-1	TGCGCCAGCAGCTTGGATGCGAGCTCCTACAATGAGCAGTTCTTC	CASSLDASSYNEQFF
NA	17	TRBV4-1	NA	TRBJ1-2	TGCGCCAGCAGCCAAGATAAAACGGACAGCCGGGGGGCTGGCTACACCTTC	CASSQDKTDSRGAGYTF
NA	19	TRBV5-1	NA	TRBJ2-7	TGCGCCAGCAGCTTGGGTTCCGCAGGGCATCCCCCGCATATCTACGAGCAGTACTTC	CASSLGSAGHPPHIYEQYF